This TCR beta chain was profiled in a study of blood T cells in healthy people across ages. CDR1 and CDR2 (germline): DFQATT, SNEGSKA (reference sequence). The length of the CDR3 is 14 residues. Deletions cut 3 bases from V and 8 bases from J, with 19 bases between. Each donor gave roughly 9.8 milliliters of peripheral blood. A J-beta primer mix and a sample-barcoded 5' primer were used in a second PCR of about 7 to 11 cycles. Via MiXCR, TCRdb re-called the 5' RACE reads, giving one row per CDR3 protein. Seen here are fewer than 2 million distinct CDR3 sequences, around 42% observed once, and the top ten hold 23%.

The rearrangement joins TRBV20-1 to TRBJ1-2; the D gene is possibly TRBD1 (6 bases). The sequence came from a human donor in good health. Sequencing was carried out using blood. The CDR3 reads CSASSGVELWGYTF. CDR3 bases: TGCAGTGCTAGCTCAGGGGTCGAACTATGGGGCTACACCTTC.